This T cell receptor beta chain was sequenced during a study of blood T cell repertoires in COVID-19 (dated by TCRdb to 2019 to 2021). Study-wide context: Samples covering the acute and convalescent phases of COVID-19 were provided by collaborators in the United States, Italy and Spain. The material from the prospective study consisted of cDNA or gDNA derived from T cells, B-cell-depleted T cells, or PBMCs. The dataset comprised deeply sampled blood TCRbeta repertoires from subjects exposed to, actively infected with, or recovered from COVID-19. The sample metadata nearly always contained a de-identified subject ID, COVID-19 status, age in years and sex. Where available, HLA class I and class II types were taken from metadata supplied by the sample provider and were not determined by assay-based typing. Samples came from the ongoing ImmuneRACE study (first 160 participants) plus 1,254 subjects from 6 global collaborators. The repertoires were released in a freely available public database meant as a resource for research on the immune response to SARS-CoV-2. The research as a whole found: The quantity of clinical and demographic metadata differed by source and by participant and was supplied without curation.

Collaborating institutions collected whole blood in K2EDTA tubes following their own protocols. For TCRbeta analysis, collaborators shipped samples as frozen whole blood, isolated PBMCs, or DNA extracted from either of those sample types. The immunoSEQ Assay, a bias-controlled multiplex PCR, was used to amplify TCRbeta CDR3 regions from genomic DNA. Per the original workflow: Nucleated cell counts per sample were estimated from amplification of reference gene primers within the assay. Sequence reads were collapsed and filtered to measure the absolute abundance of every unique TCRbeta CDR3 rearrangement. For each sample, productive Simpson clonality was calculated by taking the square root of Simpson's diversity index across productive rearrangements. TCRdb's version of the immuneACCESS table is confined to in-frame rearrangements and falls short of the full clone set. An unresolved V gene accounts for under half of the shortfall where checked; the remainder is of unknown origin. Clone size and V and J calls were adopted from that table, with D and trimming inferred from the DNA. The sample table holds 150,000 to 200,000 clones, of which 70% to 90% were seen once. The ten biggest clones cover roughly 4% of the sample.

V trim: 1 base; J trim: 5 bases; unmatched bases: 15. The CDR3 measures 18 amino acids from cysteine to phenylalanine. The kept DNA is CDR3 alone, 54 bases in frame from the first base. The germline V gene provides CDR1 SGDLS and CDR2 YYNGEE. A remark on this clone: Its specific antigen is unknown. No much larger clonotype is one base removed from it; base qualities were not supplied.

The sequencing sample was made of peripheral blood. The V and J genes are TRBV9 and TRBJ2-1, with 7 junctional bases fitting TRBD2. The sequence came from a woman aged 70-85 years with acute or convalescent COVID-19. The CDR3 here reads CASSVSPEAGTGDNEQFF. The DNA sequence is TGTGCCAGCAGCGTATCGCCAGAAGCGGGGACTGGGGACAATGAGCAGTTCTTC.